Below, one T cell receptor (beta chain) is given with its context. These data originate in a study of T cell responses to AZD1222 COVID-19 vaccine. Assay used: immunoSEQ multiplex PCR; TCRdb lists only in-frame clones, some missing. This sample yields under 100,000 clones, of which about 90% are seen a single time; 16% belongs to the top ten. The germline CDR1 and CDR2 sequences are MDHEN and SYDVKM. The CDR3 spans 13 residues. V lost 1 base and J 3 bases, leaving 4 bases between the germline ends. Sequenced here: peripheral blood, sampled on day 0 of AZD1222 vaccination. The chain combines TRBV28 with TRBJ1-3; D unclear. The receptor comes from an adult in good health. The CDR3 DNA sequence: TGTGCCAGCAGTTTATTTGATGGAAACACCATATATTTT. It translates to CASSLFDGNTIYF.